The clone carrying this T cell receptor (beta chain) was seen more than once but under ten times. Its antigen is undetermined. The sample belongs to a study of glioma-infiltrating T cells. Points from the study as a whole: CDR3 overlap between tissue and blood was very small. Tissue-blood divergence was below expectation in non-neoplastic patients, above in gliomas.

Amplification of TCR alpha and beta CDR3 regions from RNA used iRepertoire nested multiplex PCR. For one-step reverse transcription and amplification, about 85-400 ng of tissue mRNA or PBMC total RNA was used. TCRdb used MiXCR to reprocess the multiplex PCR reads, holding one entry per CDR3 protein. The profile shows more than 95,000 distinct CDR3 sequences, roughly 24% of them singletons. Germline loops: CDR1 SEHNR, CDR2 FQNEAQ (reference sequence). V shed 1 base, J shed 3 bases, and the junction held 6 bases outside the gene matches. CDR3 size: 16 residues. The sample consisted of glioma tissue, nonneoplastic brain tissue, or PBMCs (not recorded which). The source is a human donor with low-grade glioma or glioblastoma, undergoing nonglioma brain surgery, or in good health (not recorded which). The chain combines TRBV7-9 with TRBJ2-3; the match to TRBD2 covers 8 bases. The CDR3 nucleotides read TGTGCCAGCAGCTTAGTAAGCGGGAGAGGTACAGATACGCAGTATTTT. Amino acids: CASSLVSGRGTDTQYF.